This T cell receptor (beta chain) was documented in a study of T-cell memory formation after mild COVID-19. This clonotype turned up a few times. Its specificity is not known. Amplification by 5'RACE using constant-segment primers produced TCR alpha and TCR beta cDNA libraries that carried sample barcodes and UMIs. TCRdb fed the 5' RACE reads into MiXCR, producing one record per CDR3 protein. The sample contains roughly 280,000 distinct CDR3 sequences, approximately 7.6% of which appear only once. CDR3 length: 14 amino acids. The V segment lost 8 bases and the J segment 7 bases; nucleotides outside the gene matches: 8. Study-wide findings and caveats: Cross-reactive memory seemingly joined, as some responding clones were found in pre-infection memory. Clones contracting day 15 to 85 were balanced CD4/CD8; later expanders leaned CD4+.

This chain joins TRBV12-3 or TRBV12-4 and TRBJ2-2, with TRBD1 matching over 9 bases. The receptor was isolated from a man in his late teens or twenties who had mild COVID-19 (a few samples of this study predate the infection). Cell type and time point are not known. The sample was PBMCs or a T cell subset sorted from them (not recorded which). The CDR3 region has the DNA TGTGCCAGCGGGAGGACAGGGGAATACGGGGAGCTGTTTTTT. It yields the protein CASGRTGEYGELFF.